The source of this T cell receptor (beta chain) is a study of post-analysis software for immune sequencing data. Study-wide context: Relapsing-remitting, secondary progressive and progressive-relapsing courses of multiple sclerosis were included. General study results and limits: Higher frequency in patients than in controls was seen for roughly five TRBV segments, with TRBV5-6, TRBV5-1 and TRBV20-1 among them.

In germline, CDR1 is SGHDN, CDR2 FVKESK. This CDR3 has 16 residues. Unique molecular identifiers tagged the TCR beta cDNA libraries. Yield was some 540,000 cDNA molecules from approximately 0.91 to 9.4 million T cells. TCRdb independently ran MiXCR on the PCR reads; one entry per CDR3 protein. This table has around 710,000 distinct CDR3 sequences, about half appearing once. The table lists this clonotype with a count of one. The antigen remains unidentified. The specimen was blood. This chain connects TRBV14 to TRBJ2-5, with D possibly being TRBD2 (6 bases). Judging by the DNA end, TRBJ2-7 fits better; the J call may be wrong. The receptor was isolated from a girl aged 5-17 years with multiple sclerosis. For the CDR3, the DNA is TGTGCCAGCAGCCCACTGACCGGGACTGGTCCCTACGAGCAGTACTTC. As protein: CASSPLTGTGPYEQYF.